The 29 T cell receptor beta chains below were found in one sample sequenced in a study of blood T cell repertoires in COVID-19 (dated by TCRdb to about 2020). Library preparation was by the immunoSEQ multiplex PCR assay. What TCRdb holds here is the immuneACCESS table cut down to in-frame rearrangements. Part of the clones is not present; checked against another copy, under half of the missing clones reflect an unresolved V gene, and the others are unexplained. The table for this sample lists 290,000 or so clones; roughly 90% of them were counted only once. Approximately 2.4% of the sample rests with the top ten. The specimen was peripheral blood. These receptors all stem from a man between 18 and 29 years old with active or convalescent COVID-19.

This chain joins TRBV6-5 and TRBJ1-5, with D perhaps TRBD1 (5 bases). V shed 6 bases and J shed 0 bases, with 12 bases lying between them. Germline V gene lookup returns CDR1 MNHEY and CDR2 SVGAGI. The CDR3 covers 15 residues. Here the CDR3 DNA reads TGTGCCAGCAGCGAGGGACTGTATAGCAATCAGCCCCAGCATTTT. Encoded protein: CASSEGLYSNQPQHF.

A single count supports this clone. The chain carries TRBV9 and TRBJ2-1, with a weak D call TRBD1 (6 bases). The V and J ends lost 2 bases and 8 bases respectively, with 14 bases between them. CDR3 length equals 14 residues. The germline gives CDR1 SGDLS, CDR2 YYNGEE. The CDR3 is CASSVTGYPDEQFF. The DNA for the CDR3 is TGTGCCAGCAGCGTGACAGGTTACCCCGATGAGCAGTTCTTC. Together with reference TRBV9 and TRBJ2-1, the CDR3 gives the full variable domain: DSGVTQTPKHLITATGQRVTLRCSPRSGDLSVYWYQQSLDQGLQFLIQYYNGEERAKGNILERFSAQQFPDLHSELNLSSLELGDSALYFCASSVTGYPDEQFFGPGTRLTVL.

This chain connects TRBV7-2 to TRBJ1-6; D not resolved. CDR1 and CDR2 from the germline V gene are SGHTA and FQGNSA. CDR3 length: 12 amino acids. V dropped 1 base and J dropped 9 bases, with 4 bases sitting between them. The CDR3: CASSLDGSPLHF. As DNA, the CDR3 is TGTGCCAGCAGCTTAGACGGTTCACCCCTCCACTTT.

For the CDR3, the DNA is TGCGCCAGCAGTCCCCGGGACAACCGGCATGGCAATCAGCCCCAGCATTTT. This gives the protein CASSPRDNRHGNQPQHF. V usage is TRBV4-1 and J usage is TRBJ1-5; D is perhaps TRBD1 (6 bases). V lost 6 bases, J lost 2 bases, and 20 bases lay in between. Germline assignment: CDR1 MGHRA and CDR2 YSYEKL. The CDR3 totals 17 residues.

The chain is built from TRBV27 and TRBJ2-7; D not certain. Germline CDR1 MNHEY, CDR2 SMNVEV (reference sequence). Trimming removed 1 base at V and 0 bases at J, with 10 bases between. The CDR3 runs 15 residues. CDR3 coding DNA: TGTGCCAGCAGTTTATTGAGGCACCACTCCTACGAGCAGTACTTC. Residues: CASSLLRHHSYEQYF.

V and J are TRBV18 and TRBJ2-1, with 12 bases aligning to TRBD2. There are 18 residues in the CDR3. Germline V CDR1 and CDR2: KGHSH, LQKENI. V was clipped by 5 bases and J by 2 bases; unmatched bases: 10. The CDR3 spells CASSGLMASGRAYNEQFF. The CDR3 DNA reads as TGTGCCAGCTCAGGCCTTATGGCTAGCGGGAGGGCCTACAATGAGCAGTTCTTC.

The chain links TRBV4-3 to TRBJ2-7; D is ambiguous. In germline, CDR1 is LGHNA, CDR2 YSLEER. This CDR3 spans 16 amino acids. Trimming took 1 base from V and 2 from J, leaving 15 bases between them. The CDR3 coding sequence is TGCGCCAGCAGCCAAGCCTCTGGGCCCGACGCCTACGAGCAGTACTTC. This encodes CASSQASGPDAYEQYF.

V is TRBV4-1 and J is TRBJ2-1; D is possibly TRBD1 (6 bases). Germline CDR1 reads MGHRA; CDR2 reads YSYEKL. This CDR3 has 14 amino acids. V lost 3 bases and J lost 5, with 11 bases in between. CDR3 bases: TGCGCCAGCAGCCAGATCAGGGGAAACAATGAGCAGTTCTTC. It yields the protein CASSQIRGNNEQFF.

The CDR3 region is CASRDREAGANVLTF. CDR3 bases: TGTGCCAGCAGAGACAGGGAAGCTGGGGCCAACGTCCTGACTTTC. V usage is TRBV7-9 and J usage is TRBJ2-6; 7 bases line up with TRBD1. Trimming took 6 bases from V and 2 from J; bases not matched to a gene: 4. This CDR3 is 15 amino acids long. CDR1 and CDR2 (germline): SEHNR, FQNEAQ (reference sequence). Full variable domain (remainder filled in from reference TRBV7-9 and TRBJ2-6): DTGVSQNPRHKITKRGQNVTFRCDPISEHNRLYWYRQTLGQGPEFLTYFQNEAQLEKSRLLSDRFSAERPKGSFSTLEIQRTEQGDSAMYLCASRDREAGANVLTFGAGSRLTVL.

V is TRBV29-1 and J is TRBJ2-1; 7 bases fit TRBD2. CDR3 length: 16 amino acids. From germline, CDR1 is SQVTM and CDR2 ANQGSEA. The V segment lost 4 bases and the J segment 6 bases; nucleotides outside the gene matches: 15. This CDR3 reads CSVGVGIGRGPNEQFF. CDR3 nucleotide sequence: TGCAGCGTTGGGGTTGGAATAGGGAGGGGCCCCAATGAGCAGTTCTTC.

This CDR3 reads CASSATGGLLETQYF. The CDR3 DNA sequence: TGTGCCAGCAGCGCCACAGGGGGCTTGTTGGAGACCCAGTACTTC. The rearrangement uses TRBV9 and TRBJ2-5; 9 positions agree with TRBD1. J was trimmed by 5 bases and V by 3 bases; bases with no gene match: 8. CDR1 and CDR2 (germline): SGDLS, YYNGEE. CDR3 length: 15 amino acids. The full variable domain, rest sourced from reference TRBV9 and TRBJ2-5, is DSGVTQTPKHLITATGQRVTLRCSPRSGDLSVYWYQQSLDQGLQFLIQYYNGEERAKGNILERFSAQQFPDLHSELNLSSLELGDSALYFCASSATGGLLETQYFGPGTRLLVL.

The V and J genes are TRBV18 and TRBJ1-5; the match to TRBD1 covers 7 bases. V shed 4 bases and J 2 bases; nucleotides not matched to a gene: 2. CDR1 and CDR2 from the germline V gene are KGHSH and LQKENI. The CDR3 has 14 residues. This CDR3 is CASSQGTGNQPQHF. For the CDR3, the DNA is TGTGCCAGCTCACAGGGGACAGGCAATCAGCCCCAGCATTTT. Combining the CDR3 with reference TRBV18 and TRBJ1-5 gives the whole variable domain NAGVMQNPRHLVRRRGQEARLRCSPMKGHSHVYWYRQLPEEGLKFMVYLQKENIIDESGMPKERFSAEFPKEGPSILRIQQVVRGDSAAYFCASSQGTGNQPQHFGDGTRLSIL.

The chain couples TRBV4-3 to TRBJ1-1; possibly TRBD1 for D (6 bases). The V gene lost 0 bases and the J gene lost 4 bases, with 15 bases spanning the gap. CDR1 is LGHNA, CDR2 YSLEER, per germline. The CDR3 has 16 amino acids. The CDR3 loop is CASSQDPRRGITEAFF. The CDR3, as DNA: TGCGCCAGCAGCCAAGATCCCCGCAGGGGTATCACTGAAGCTTTCTTT.

This rearrangement joins TRBV11-3 to TRBJ2-3; 10 positions agree with TRBD1. The CDR3 has 16 residues. Germline CDR1 SGHNT, CDR2 YENEEA. V was pared by 4 bases and J by 2 bases, with 6 bases of the junction left unmatched. In DNA form, the CDR3 reads TGTGCCAGCAGCTCTAGGACAGGGGGGTTCACAGATACGCAGTATTTT. This translates into CASSSRTGGFTDTQYF.

This chain connects TRBV6-2 or TRBV6-3 to TRBJ2-7, with 9 bases that match TRBD1. The trim removed 5 bases at V and 5 bases at J, leaving 10 bases unmatched. This CDR3 is built from 15 residues. Germline-derived CDR1 and CDR2 are MNHEY and SVGEGT. In nucleotides, the CDR3 is TGTGCCAGCAGTCCCCCCGGACAGGGGAGCGACGAGCAGTACTTC. This sequence encodes CASSPPGQGSDEQYF.

The rearrangement uses TRBV12-3 or TRBV12-4 and TRBJ2-1; D ambiguous. The V gene lost 1 base and the J gene lost 5 bases, with 6 bases spanning the gap. This CDR3 is 13 amino acids long. The CDR3 region has the DNA TGTGCCAGCAGTTTAGTCGGAGACAATGAGCAGTTCTTC. This encodes CASSLVGDNEQFF.

CDR3 protein: CASSLEVAGYTQYF. In DNA form, the CDR3 reads TGTGCCAGCAGCTTAGAGGTAGCGGGTTATACGCAGTATTTT. The chain joins TRBV11-2 to TRBJ2-3, with 7 bases fitting TRBD2. V lost 0 bases, J lost 7 bases, and 4 bases stayed unmatched. The germline V gene encodes CDR1 SGHAT and CDR2 FQNNGV. The length of the CDR3 is 14 residues.

This clone occurred once. This sequence joins TRBV11-2 and TRBJ1-2, with D possibly being TRBD1 (6 bases). The V end lost 0 bases, the J end lost 4 bases, and 9 bases lay between the germline ends. Germline loops: CDR1 SGHAT, CDR2 FQNNGV. The CDR3 length is 14 residues. The CDR3 is CASSLERGTYGYTF. The DNA of the CDR3 is TGTGCCAGCAGCTTAGAAAGGGGGACCTATGGCTACACCTTC.

This chain joins TRBV18 and TRBJ2-5; a possible D gene is TRBD1 (5 bases). The V and J ends lost 3 bases and 1 base respectively, with 6 bases between them. Germline assignment: CDR1 KGHSH and CDR2 LQKENI. The CDR3 is made up of 13 amino acids. CDR3 in amino acids: CASSPTAQETQYF. CDR3 in DNA: TGTGCCAGCTCACCGACAGCCCAAGAGACCCAGTACTTC.

The rearrangement uses TRBV28 and TRBJ2-7; the match to TRBD1 covers 9 bases. The germline gives CDR1 MDHEN, CDR2 SYDVKM. V lost 5 bases to trimming and J lost 6 bases; unmatched junction nucleotides: 8. CDR3 length equals 14 residues. The DNA for the CDR3 is TGTGCCAGCAGTACATCCGGGACAGGGTCCGAGCAGTACTTC. Translating it yields CASSTSGTGSEQYF.

The rearrangement uses TRBV7-2 and TRBJ1-1, with D perhaps matching TRBD1 (6 bases). Germline CDR1 and CDR2: SGHTA and FQGNSA. The V gene lost 6 bases and the J gene lost 4 bases, with 12 bases spanning the gap. The CDR3 consists of 13 residues. Here the CDR3 reads CASSERQVTEAFF. CDR3 coding DNA: TGTGCCAGCAGTGAAAGACAGGTCACTGAAGCTTTCTTT.

The rearrangement uses TRBV4-2 and TRBJ2-5, with D possibly TRBD1 on 5 matching bases. Germline-derived CDR1 and CDR2 are LGHNA and YNFKEQ. Trimming removed 0 bases from V and 4 bases from J, with 9 bases in between. CDR3 length: 14 residues. CDR3 residues: CASSQEGVRETQYF. The DNA of the CDR3 is TGTGCCAGCAGCCAAGAAGGGGTCCGAGAGACCCAGTACTTC.

The rearrangement uses TRBV28 and TRBJ1-2; possibly TRBD1 for D (5 bases). The CDR3 loop spans 12 amino acids. Germline V gene lookup returns CDR1 MDHEN and CDR2 SYDVKM. The ends were cut back, 11 bases at V and 4 bases at J, with 14 bases in the middle. CDR3 sequence: CAGSGGGYGYTF. The CDR3 DNA sequence: TGTGCCGGCTCGGGGGGTGGCTATGGCTACACCTTC.

CDR3: CASSYSTTSDEQFF. DNA for the CDR3: TGTGCCAGCAGTTACTCGACTACTAGCGATGAGCAGTTCTTC. The chain joins TRBV6-5 to TRBJ2-1; 7 bases align to TRBD2. CDR3 length: 14 residues. Germline V gene sequence: CDR1 MNHEY, CDR2 SVGAGI. V lost 0 bases, J lost 8 bases, and 4 bases stayed unmatched.

The chain carries TRBV2 and TRBJ2-1; TRBD2 agrees at 8 bases. This CDR3 region has 14 residues. CDR1 SNHLY and CDR2 FYNNEI come from the germline V gene. The ends lost 6 bases at V and 3 bases at J; junction bases unmatched: 4. For the CDR3, the DNA is TGTGCCAGCAGGGGGAGCGGGAGCTACAATGAGCAGTTCTTC. Protein: CASRGSGSYNEQFF.

The chain carries TRBV11-2 and TRBJ1-3, with D unresolved. Germline lookup yields CDR1 SGHAT and CDR2 FQNNGV. CDR3 length equals 13 residues. Trimming shortened V by 1 base and J by 4 bases, and 5 bases separated the two germline ends. The CDR3 here is CASSLAGGNTIYF. The CDR3 nucleotides are TGTGCCAGCAGCTTAGCAGGAGGAAACACCATATATTTT.

This clone has only a few counts. The genes are TRBV10-1 and TRBJ2-7; D possibly corresponds to TRBD2 (6 bases). CDR1 and CDR2 from the germline V gene are WNHNN and SYGVQD (reference sequence). There are 16 residues in the CDR3. Trimming removed 0 bases from V and 5 bases from J, with 17 bases in between. The CDR3 bases are TGCGCCAGCAGTGAGTCGGGGGGTCCCCGGGAAGACGAGCAGTACTTC. Its translation is CASSESGGPREDEQYF.

The V and J genes are TRBV5-5 and TRBJ1-2; D gene unclear. The CDR3 spans 13 residues. The ends were cut back, 5 bases at V and 0 bases at J, with 8 bases in the middle. Germline V CDR1 and CDR2: SGHKS, YYEKEE (reference sequence). The CDR3 loop reads CASRSQANYGYTF. CDR3 sequence (DNA): TGTGCCAGCAGATCCCAGGCTAACTATGGCTACACCTTC. The variable domain in full, completed from reference TRBV5-5 and TRBJ1-2, reads DAGVTQSPTHLIKTRGQQVTLRCSPISGHKSVSWYQQVLGQGPQFIFQYYEKEERGRGNFPDRFSARQFPNYSSELNVNALLLGDSALYLCASRSQANYGYTFGSGTRLTVV.

A single count supports this clone. CDR3 nucleotides: TGTGCCAGCAGTTTTGGGACAGGCAAAGAGACCCAGTACTTC. Amino acids: CASSFGTGKETQYF. The chain is built from TRBV27 and TRBJ2-5; 8 bases are shared with TRBD1. With V trimmed by 3 bases and J by 3 bases, 3 bases remained unmatched. From germline, CDR1 is MNHEY and CDR2 SMNVEV (reference sequence). The CDR3 is 14 amino acids.